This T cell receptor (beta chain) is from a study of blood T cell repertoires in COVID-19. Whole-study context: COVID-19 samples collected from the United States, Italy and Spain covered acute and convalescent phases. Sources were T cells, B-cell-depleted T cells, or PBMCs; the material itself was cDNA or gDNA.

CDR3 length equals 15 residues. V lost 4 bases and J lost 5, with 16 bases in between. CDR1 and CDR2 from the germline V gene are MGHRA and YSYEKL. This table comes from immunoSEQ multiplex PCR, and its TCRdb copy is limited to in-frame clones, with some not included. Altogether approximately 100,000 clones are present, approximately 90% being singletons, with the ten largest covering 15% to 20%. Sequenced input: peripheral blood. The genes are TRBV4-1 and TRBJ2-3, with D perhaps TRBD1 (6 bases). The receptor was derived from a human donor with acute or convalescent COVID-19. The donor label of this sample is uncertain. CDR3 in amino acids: CASSPSWGQEDTQYF. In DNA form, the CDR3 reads TGCGCCAGCAGCCCTTCCTGGGGGCAGGAAGATACGCAGTATTTT.